Listed below are T cell receptor beta chains from one sample, sequenced in a study of cytomegalovirus exposure and HLA in healthy donors. Method: immunoSEQ multiplex PCR; TCRdb's copy keeps in-frame clones and lacks some. The sample includes around 150,000 clones, 79% of them seen just once. The sample taken for sequencing was PBMCs. All receptors come from a man between 50 and 59 years old in good health and CMV-seropositive. The CDR3 runs from the conserved cysteine through the conserved F or W. Not every row has a clone size; where given, it reads once, few, many or a size class.

CDR3 length | clone size | V gene | CDR3 protein
14 | few | TRBV23-1 | CAAWREASYNEQFF
14 | - | TRBV4-1 | CASSGSTISYEQYF
14 | - | TRBV10-3 | CAISATGYLYEQYF
15 | - | TRBV12-5 | CASGLVPGPGRGYTF
14 | - | TRBV2 | CASSEGQYNSPLHF
13 | few | TRBV19 | CASSIPTNYGYTF
14 | - | TRBV11-2 | CASSLGAPYNEQFF
16 | once | TRBV28 | CASSFLGHSSGNTIYF
14 | - | TRBV5-5 | CASSPLAGGYEQYF
15 | - | TRBV6-4 | CASSDGSSMNYGYTF
16 | - | TRBV18 | CASSHGQGGTTDTQYF
12 | once | TRBV28 | CASSYGGYGYTF
15 | once | TRBV30 | CAWSVLWGAGNTIYF
15 | - | TRBV27 | CASSLLAGLLNEQFF
18 | - | TRBV7-3 | CASSSKGAEGGSYNEQFF
16 | few | TRBV19 | CASSIGLAGSTDTQYF
14 | - | TRBV6-1 | CAGSRDRGIGGYTF
14 | - | TRBV6-6 | CASSYSQGGSEQYF
13 | - | TRBV7-9 | CASSSGQNTEAFF
15 | - | TRBV28 | CASSLRTGGEQPQHF
11 | - | TRBV28 | CASTTSGEQYF
14 | - | TRBV27 | CASSSQGAGYGYTF
17 | once | TRBV4-2 | CASSQDPVAGGTDTQYF
15 | once | TRBV5-1 | CASSRDRGQSYEQYF
17 | - | TRBV9 | CASSVESGQGYTGELFF
15 | - | TRBV9 | CASSGTGTSAYEQYF
14 | - | TRBV28 | CASSSDRGKNIQYF
13 | - | TRBV5-4 | CASSRPDSYEQYF
13 | - | TRBV6-5 | CASSRTVNQPQHF
17 | - | TRBV5-4 | CASSSGLAAMRRNEQFF
15 | few | TRBV5-1 | CASSSPGQGAYEQYF
16 | - | TRBV5-5 | CASSFLGQGFGDIQYF
14 | - | TRBV30 | CAWSVGRLYNEQFF
13 | once | TRBV29-1 | CSVTDRGKYEQYF
15 | - | TRBV11-3 | CASSWGAGGWNEQFF
17 | - | TRBV6-1 | CASSERTGLEGNYEQYF
15 | - | TRBV2 | CASSESGGIGETQYF
17 | - | TRBV7-6 | CASSLGVRVKAYNEQFF
14 | - | TRBV27 | CASSKGAAIVEQFF
16 | - | TRBV11-3 | CASSSTGDRGFEEQYF
16 | - | TRBV5-1 | CASSLGQGDRNSPLHF
15 | - | TRBV28 | CASSSSGGPHQPQHF